This entry lists 19 T cell receptor beta chains sequenced from one sample in a study of blood T cell repertoires in COVID-19 (dated by TCRdb to 2019 to 2021). Libraries came from the immunoSEQ multiplex PCR assay. TCRdb limited this immuneACCESS table to in-frame rearrangements with V and J called. A share of clones is missing; checked studies link under half to unresolved V genes, and the rest is unexplained. Counted in this sample were about 110,000 clones; 65% to 90% of them appeared once. Of the sample, approximately 15% falls within the top ten clones. The sample consisted of peripheral blood. The receptor set was obtained from an older woman with acute or convalescent COVID-19.

The chain couples TRBV28 to TRBJ1-5; no clear D. With 5 bases removed from V and 5 bases from J, the gap between germline ends came to 19 bases. Germline V gives CDR1 MDHEN, CDR2 SYDVKM. The CDR3 covers 16 residues. The CDR3 region is CASSPTRLRVDQPQHF. DNA for the CDR3: TGTGCCAGCAGTCCAACTCGGCTGCGGGTGGATCAGCCCCAGCATTTT.

CDR3 bases: TGTGCCAGTAAGGGACAGGGGGTTTTTGAAGCTTTCTTT. Protein product: CASKGQGVFEAFF. The chain combines TRBV12-3 or TRBV12-4 with TRBJ1-1; 11 bases align to TRBD1. This CDR3 is built from 13 residues. V lost 9 bases to trimming and J lost 7 bases; unmatched junction nucleotides: 7.

The rearrangement uses TRBV7-2 and TRBJ1-3; D gene uncertain. Trimming removed 5 bases from V and 2 bases from J, with 10 bases in between. Germline V gene lookup returns CDR1 SGHTA and CDR2 FQGNSA. The CDR3 is 14 amino acids. The CDR3 loop is CASSNGLTGNTIYF. The CDR3 region has the DNA TGTGCCAGCAGCAACGGACTTACTGGAAACACCATATATTTT.

The rearrangement links TRBV29-1 to TRBJ1-1; a possible D gene is TRBD1 (5 bases). This CDR3 has 16 residues. With 4 bases removed from V and 7 bases from J, the gap between germline ends came to 25 bases. Germline V gene lookup returns CDR1 SQVTM and CDR2 ANQGSEA. CDR3 nucleotide sequence: TGCAGCGTTGTATCTCTCTATTTTACGGGGGATGGTGAAGCTTTCTTT. It specifies CSVVSLYFTGDGEAFF.

The CDR3 coding sequence is TGTGCCAGCAGGGGAACGGGGTCGGAGACCCAGTACTTC. As protein: CASRGTGSETQYF. The rearrangement uses TRBV9 and TRBJ2-5, with D tentatively TRBD2 (5 bases). Trimming took 5 bases from V and 5 from J, leaving 13 bases between them. Germline V gives CDR1 SGDLS, CDR2 YYNGEE. The CDR3 is 13 amino acids.

The gene calls are TRBV24-1 and TRBJ2-3, with TRBD2 matching 7 bases. This CDR3 has 15 residues. V was pared by 5 bases and J by 2 bases, with 6 bases of the junction left unmatched. CDR1 KGHDR and CDR2 SFDVKD come from the germline V gene. In DNA form, the CDR3 reads TGTGCCACCAGTGGGTCCGCGGGGGACACAGATACGCAGTATTTT. This encodes CATSGSAGDTDTQYF.

There are a few counts of this clone. The chain recombines TRBV18 with TRBJ2-1; D unresolved. The CDR3 runs 13 residues. Germline V gene lookup returns CDR1 KGHSH and CDR2 LQKENI. Trimming took off 0 bases at V and 5 bases at J, with 5 bases between the two ends. The chain's CDR3 is CASSPPPDNEQFF. The CDR3 bases are TGTGCCAGCTCACCACCGCCGGACAATGAGCAGTTCTTC.

The J gene is TRBJ2-3, the V gene TRBV11-1, with unresolved D. This CDR3 comprises 15 residues. Germline CDR1 is SGHAT and CDR2 is FQDESV (reference sequence). V was clipped by 0 bases and J by 7 bases, with 14 bases between them. In DNA form, the CDR3 reads TGTGCCAGCAGCTTAGCGTTTGGGCTCAGTAATACGCAGTATTTT. Its protein product is CASSLAFGLSNTQYF.

This clone was counted a few times. The chain recombines TRBV7-2 with TRBJ1-2; the D gene is possibly TRBD1 (5 bases). V gave up 5 bases and J gave up 8 bases, with 18 bases separating them. This CDR3 has 14 residues. Germline loops: CDR1 SGHTA, CDR2 FQGNSA. CDR3 protein: CASSQNPGFEGYTF. DNA for the CDR3: TGTGCCAGCAGCCAAAATCCAGGGTTTGAGGGCTACACCTTC.

A few counts support this clone. This chain uses TRBV24-1 with TRBJ2-2; D remains unclear. The CDR3 runs to 14 residues. CDR1 is KGHDR, CDR2 SFDVKD, per germline. Deletions cut 2 bases from V and 4 bases from J, with 7 bases between. CDR3 nucleotides: TGTGCCACCAGTGATTGGTCACTCACCGGGGAGCTGTTTTTT. Translating it yields CATSDWSLTGELFF.

The chain links TRBV6-5 to TRBJ2-7; 8 nucleotides line up with TRBD1. CDR1 is MNHEY, CDR2 SVGAGI, per germline. This CDR3 region has 15 residues. Trimming at V came to 7 bases and at J to 2 bases, leaving 10 bases not matched to a gene. In nucleotides, the CDR3 is TGTGCCAGCATGAGCCCCGGACAGGGACCCTACGAGCAGTACTTC. It codes for CASMSPGQGPYEQYF.

This clone showed up just once. This chain links TRBV9 with TRBJ1-1; TRBD1 might be the D (5 bases). Per the germline V gene, CDR1 is SGDLS and CDR2 is YYNGEE. Between the trimmed V and J ends, which lost 4 bases and 5 bases, there was a span of 21 bases. CDR3 length equals 16 residues. The CDR3 DNA follows: TGTGCCAGCAGCCCCGGGAGCACAGGCCAGAGAACTGAAGCTTTCTTT. Translation gives CASSPGSTGQRTEAFF.

The V gene is TRBV5-1, the J gene TRBJ1-6, with D perhaps matching TRBD1 (6 bases). Trimming stripped 4 bases from V and 13 bases from J, with 21 bases between. Germline lookup yields CDR1 SGHRS and CDR2 YFSETQ. The CDR3 is 15 amino acids. CDR3 loop: CASSPVSGGTLPLHF. The CDR3 region has the DNA TGCGCCAGCAGCCCAGTCTCTGGGGGCACCCTGCCCCTCCACTTT.

The chain uses TRBV6-5 and TRBJ2-2, with 9 bases identical to TRBD2. The germline CDR1 and CDR2 sequences are MNHEY and SVGAGI. V lost 8 bases and J lost 6; bases outside the gene matches: 4. The CDR3 loop spans 13 amino acids. This CDR3 is CASYRTSAGELFF. CDR3 coding DNA: TGTGCCAGCTACCGGACTAGCGCCGGGGAGCTGTTTTTT.

This chain links TRBV5-4 with TRBJ2-3; D is possibly TRBD1 (6 bases). Per the germline V gene, CDR1 is SGHNT and CDR2 is YYREEE (reference sequence). This CDR3 comprises 15 residues. Trimming took off 4 bases at V and 2 bases at J, with 14 bases between the two ends. DNA for the CDR3: TGTGCCAGCAGCCCCGGGGACATCTACACAGATACGCAGTATTTT. This encodes CASSPGDIYTDTQYF. The whole variable domain, filled in from reference TRBV5-4 and TRBJ2-3, reads ETGVTQSPTHLIKTRGQQVTLRCSSQSGHNTVSWYQQALGQGPQFIFQYYREEENGRGNFPPRFSGLQFPNYSSELNVNALELDDSALYLCASSPGDIYTDTQYFGPGTRLTVL.

The rearrangement joins TRBV18 to TRBJ1-2, with D maybe TRBD1 (5 bases). The CDR3 has 13 residues. Trimming left V 3 bases short and J 8 bases short, with 13 bases between. Germline CDR1 is KGHSH and CDR2 is LQKENI. The CDR3 DNA is TGTGCCAGCTCACCCGACAGTGATCAAGGCTACACCTTC. Residues: CASSPDSDQGYTF.

The chain couples TRBV7-9 to TRBJ2-5, with TRBD1 matching over 7 bases. Per the germline V gene, CDR1 is SEHNR and CDR2 is FQNEAQ (reference sequence). The CDR3 is made up of 14 amino acids. The V segment lost 9 bases and the J segment 5 bases; nucleotides outside the gene matches: 12. The chain's CDR3 is CASEGAGAHETQYF. The CDR3 bases are TGTGCCAGTGAGGGGGCAGGGGCTCATGAGACCCAGTACTTC.

The CDR3 DNA follows: TGTGCCATCAGTGCAAACCGGGACAGGGCCAAAAACATTCAGTACTTC. Its protein is CAISANRDRAKNIQYF. This chain connects TRBV10-3 to TRBJ2-4; 8 nucleotides agree with TRBD1. CDR3 size: 16 residues. Losses at the gene ends were 4 bases for V and 1 base for J; bases not matched to a gene: 6. Germline CDR1 and CDR2: ENHRY and SYGVKD.

V usage is TRBV24-1 and J usage is TRBJ2-5; TRBD2 might be the D (6 bases). V was shortened by 5 bases and J by 5 bases, with 17 bases between the two germline ends. The CDR3 is 15 amino acids. In germline, CDR1 is KGHDR, CDR2 SFDVKD. This CDR3 is CATSGNGGSLETQYF. CDR3 nucleotides: TGTGCCACCAGTGGAAATGGGGGGTCCCTGGAGACCCAGTACTTC.